This TCR beta chain stems from a study of shared clonotypes between healthy human individuals. Study-level results: Naive subsets usually exceeded memory subsets in estimated richness.

V shed 7 bases, J shed 0 bases, and the junction held 4 bases outside the gene matches. CDR3 length: 13 residues. In germline, CDR1 is SQVTM, CDR2 ANQGSEA. On this clone itself: As yet, its antigen is unknown.

Genomic DNA per cell subset filled all wells of several immunoSEQ plates. The repertoire was sequenced with immunoSEQ multiplex PCR; TCRdb's copy has only in-frame clones and lacks some. The data show millions of clones, about 93% seen once. Naive CD8 cells lacked CD45RO and underwent positive selection for CCR7, leaving out terminally differentiated effector memory CD45RA+ cells. This sequence originates from a man in his late teens or twenties in good health. Some clones in this sample may be carry-over from other donors' samples. What was sequenced was naive CD8+ T cells from PBMCs. The chain joins TRBV29-1 to TRBJ2-7; 9 bases line up with TRBD2. The CDR3 protein is CSASSGTSYEQYF. The CDR3, as DNA: TGCAGCGCCTCTAGCGGGACCTCCTACGAGCAGTACTTC.